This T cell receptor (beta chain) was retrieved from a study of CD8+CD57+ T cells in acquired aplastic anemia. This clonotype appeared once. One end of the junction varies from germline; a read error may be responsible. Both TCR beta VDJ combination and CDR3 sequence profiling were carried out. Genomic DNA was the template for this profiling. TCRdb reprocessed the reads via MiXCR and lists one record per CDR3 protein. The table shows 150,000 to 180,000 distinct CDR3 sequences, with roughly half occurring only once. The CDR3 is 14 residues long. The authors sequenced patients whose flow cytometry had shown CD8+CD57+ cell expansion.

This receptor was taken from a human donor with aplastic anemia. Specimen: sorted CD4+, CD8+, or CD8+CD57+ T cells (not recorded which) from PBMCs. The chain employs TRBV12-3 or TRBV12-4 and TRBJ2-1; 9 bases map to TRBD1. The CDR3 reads CASSLGTGYNAQFF. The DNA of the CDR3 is TGTGCCAGCAGTTTGGGGACAGGGTACAATGCGCAGTTCTTC.